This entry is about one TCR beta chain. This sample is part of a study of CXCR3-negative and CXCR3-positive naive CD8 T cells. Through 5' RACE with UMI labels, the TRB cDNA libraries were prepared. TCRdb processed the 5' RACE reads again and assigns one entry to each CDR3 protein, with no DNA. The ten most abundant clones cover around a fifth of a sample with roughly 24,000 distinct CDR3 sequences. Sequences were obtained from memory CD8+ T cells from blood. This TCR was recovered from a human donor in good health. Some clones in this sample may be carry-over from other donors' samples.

This CDR3 is CSARTRMEASEQYF. V gene TRBV20-1 combines with J gene TRBJ2-7; TCRdb's D call of TRBD2 is untestable without DNA. The germline V gene has CDR1 DFQATT and CDR2 SNEGSKA (reference sequence). This CDR3 has 14 residues.